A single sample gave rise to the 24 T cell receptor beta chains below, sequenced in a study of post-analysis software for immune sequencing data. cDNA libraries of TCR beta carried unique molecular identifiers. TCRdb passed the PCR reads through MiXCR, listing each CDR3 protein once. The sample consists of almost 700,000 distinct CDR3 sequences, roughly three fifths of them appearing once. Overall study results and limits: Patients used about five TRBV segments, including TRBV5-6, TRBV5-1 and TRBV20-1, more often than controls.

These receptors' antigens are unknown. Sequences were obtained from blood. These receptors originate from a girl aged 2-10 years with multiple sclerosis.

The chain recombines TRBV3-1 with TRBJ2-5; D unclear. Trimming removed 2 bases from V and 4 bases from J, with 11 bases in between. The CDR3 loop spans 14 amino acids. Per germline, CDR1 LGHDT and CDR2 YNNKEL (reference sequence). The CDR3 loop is CASSQIRIGETQYF. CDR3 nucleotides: TGTGCCAGCAGCCAAATTAGAATTGGAGAGACCCAGTACTTC.

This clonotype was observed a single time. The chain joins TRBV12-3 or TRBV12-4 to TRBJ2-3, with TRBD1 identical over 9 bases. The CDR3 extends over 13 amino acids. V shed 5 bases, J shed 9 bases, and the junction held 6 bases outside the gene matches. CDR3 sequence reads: CASSHRGLDTQYF. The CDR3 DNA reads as TGTGCCAGCAGTCACAGGGGGCTGGACACGCAGTATTTT.

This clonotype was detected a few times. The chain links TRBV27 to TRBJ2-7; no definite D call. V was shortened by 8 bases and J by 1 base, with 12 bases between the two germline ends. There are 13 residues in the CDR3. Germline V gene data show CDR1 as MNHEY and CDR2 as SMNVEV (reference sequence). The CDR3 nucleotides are TGTGCCAGCGCGATCCGAACGTCCTACGAGCAGTACTTC. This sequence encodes CASAIRTSYEQYF.

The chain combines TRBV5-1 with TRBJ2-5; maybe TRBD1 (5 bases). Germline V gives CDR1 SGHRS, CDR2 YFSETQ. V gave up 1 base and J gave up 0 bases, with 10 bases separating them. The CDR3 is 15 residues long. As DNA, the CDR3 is TGCGCCAGCAGCTTGAGGGGCACTTACCAAGAGACCCAGTACTTC. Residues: CASSLRGTYQETQYF.

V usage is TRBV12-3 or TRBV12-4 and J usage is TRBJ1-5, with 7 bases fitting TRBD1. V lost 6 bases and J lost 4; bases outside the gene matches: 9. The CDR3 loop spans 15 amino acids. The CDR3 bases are TGTGCCAGCAGGGTCGGGACAGCTCCGAATCAGCCCCAGCATTTT. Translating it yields CASRVGTAPNQPQHF.

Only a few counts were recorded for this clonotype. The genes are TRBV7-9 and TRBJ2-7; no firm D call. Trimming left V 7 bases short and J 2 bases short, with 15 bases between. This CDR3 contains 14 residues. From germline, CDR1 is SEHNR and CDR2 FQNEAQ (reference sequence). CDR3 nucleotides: TGTGCCAGCACCCTGTCGCCGGACCCCTACGAGCAGTACTTC. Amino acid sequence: CASTLSPDPYEQYF.

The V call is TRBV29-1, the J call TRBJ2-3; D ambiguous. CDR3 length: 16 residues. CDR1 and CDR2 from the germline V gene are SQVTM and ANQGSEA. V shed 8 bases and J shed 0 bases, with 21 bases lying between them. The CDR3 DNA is TGCAGCACATCCCTAGGGAAGGGTCCGAGCACAGATACGCAGTATTTT. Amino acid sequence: CSTSLGKGPSTDTQYF.

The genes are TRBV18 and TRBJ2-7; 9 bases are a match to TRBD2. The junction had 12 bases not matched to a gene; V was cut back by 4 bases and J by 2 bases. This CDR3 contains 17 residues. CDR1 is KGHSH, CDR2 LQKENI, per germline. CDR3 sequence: CASSQRSPSGNAYEQYF. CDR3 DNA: TGTGCCAGCTCACAACGCTCCCCTAGCGGGAACGCCTACGAGCAGTACTTC.

Here the CDR3 DNA reads TGCGCCAGCAGCCAAGATGTCGGTAGCGGGAAACTTCGCACAGATACGCAGTATTTT. It translates to CASSQDVGSGKLRTDTQYF. The rearrangement links TRBV4-1 to TRBJ2-3, with 8 bases that match TRBD2. The CDR3 runs 19 residues. CDR1 is MGHRA and CDR2 is YSYEKL in the germline V gene. V was pared by 0 bases and J by 1 base, with 12 bases of the junction left unmatched.

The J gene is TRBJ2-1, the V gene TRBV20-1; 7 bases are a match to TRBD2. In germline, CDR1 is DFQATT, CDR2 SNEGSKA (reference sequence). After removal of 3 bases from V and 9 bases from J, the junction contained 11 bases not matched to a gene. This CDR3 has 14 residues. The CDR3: CSARLGGGLGEQFF. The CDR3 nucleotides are TGCAGTGCTAGGCTGGGGGGGGGATTAGGTGAGCAGTTCTTC.

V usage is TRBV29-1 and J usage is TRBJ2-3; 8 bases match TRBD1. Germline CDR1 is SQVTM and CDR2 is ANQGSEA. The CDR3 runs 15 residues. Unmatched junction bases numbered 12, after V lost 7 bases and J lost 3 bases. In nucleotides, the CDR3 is TGCAGCGCCGAGGGGGGCCGACAGGGGACAGATACGCAGTATTTT. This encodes CSAEGGRQGTDTQYF.

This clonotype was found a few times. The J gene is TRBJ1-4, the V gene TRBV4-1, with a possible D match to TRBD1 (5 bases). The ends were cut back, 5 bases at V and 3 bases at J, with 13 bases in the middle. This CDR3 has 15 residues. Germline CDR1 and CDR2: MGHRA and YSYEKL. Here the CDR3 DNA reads TGCGCCAGCAGCTCATCGGGGGATTCTAATGAAAAACTGTTTTTT. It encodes CASSSSGDSNEKLFF.

The CDR3 loop reads CASSLAWGSYNEQFF. CDR3 in DNA: TGCGCCAGCAGCTTGGCCTGGGGGTCCTACAATGAGCAGTTCTTC. The chain links TRBV5-1 to TRBJ2-1; either TRBD1 or TRBD2 may fit D (5 bases each). The V end was cut by 0 bases, the J end by 1 base, with 8 bases between. CDR3 length: 15 amino acids. Germline values: CDR1 SGHRS, CDR2 YFSETQ.

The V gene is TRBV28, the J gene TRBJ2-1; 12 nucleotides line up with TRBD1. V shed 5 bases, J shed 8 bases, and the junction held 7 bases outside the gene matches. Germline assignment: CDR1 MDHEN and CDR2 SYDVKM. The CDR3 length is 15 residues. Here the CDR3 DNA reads TGTGCCAGCAGTCCACCGGGACAGGGGGCACATGAGCAGTTCTTC. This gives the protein CASSPPGQGAHEQFF.

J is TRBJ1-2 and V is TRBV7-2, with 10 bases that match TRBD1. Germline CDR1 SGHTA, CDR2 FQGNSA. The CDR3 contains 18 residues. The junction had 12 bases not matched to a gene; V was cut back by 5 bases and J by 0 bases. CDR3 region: CASSLSGTGALTNYGYTF. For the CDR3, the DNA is TGTGCCAGCAGCCTCTCCGGGACAGGGGCTCTCACTAACTATGGCTACACCTTC.

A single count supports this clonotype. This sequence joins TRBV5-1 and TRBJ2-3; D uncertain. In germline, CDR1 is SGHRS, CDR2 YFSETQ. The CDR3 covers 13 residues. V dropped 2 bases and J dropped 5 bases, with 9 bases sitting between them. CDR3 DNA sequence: TGCGCCAGCAGCTTTGGTGGGGTAGATACGCAGTATTTT. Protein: CASSFGGVDTQYF.

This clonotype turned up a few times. This CDR3 is CSVGRIQETQYF. CDR3 in DNA: TGCAGCGTTGGGCGGATCCAAGAGACCCAGTACTTC. The J gene is TRBJ2-5, the V gene TRBV29-1, with D uncertain. Germline CDR1 SQVTM, CDR2 ANQGSEA. V shed 4 bases and J shed 1 base, with 7 bases lying between them. This CDR3 spans 12 amino acids.

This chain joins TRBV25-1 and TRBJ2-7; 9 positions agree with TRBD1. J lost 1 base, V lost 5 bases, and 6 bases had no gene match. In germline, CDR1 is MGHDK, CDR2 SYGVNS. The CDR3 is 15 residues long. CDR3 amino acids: CASSTSGTGSYEQYF. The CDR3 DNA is TGTGCCAGCAGTACATCCGGGACAGGGTCCTACGAGCAGTACTTC.

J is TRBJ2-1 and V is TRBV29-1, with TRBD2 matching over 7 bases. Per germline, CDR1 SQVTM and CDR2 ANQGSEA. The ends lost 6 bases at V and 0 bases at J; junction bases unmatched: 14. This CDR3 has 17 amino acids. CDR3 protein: CSVVWASGWSSYNEQFF. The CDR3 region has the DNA TGCAGCGTCGTCTGGGCTAGCGGCTGGAGCTCCTACAATGAGCAGTTCTTC.

CDR3 nucleotides: TGCGCCAGCAGCCAAGTTAGGGGGCATCAGTACTTC. Protein sequence: CASSQVRGHQYF. The V gene is TRBV4-1, the J gene TRBJ2-4; TRBD1 matches 7 bases. The CDR3 contains 12 residues. The junction had 3 bases not matched to a gene; V was cut back by 1 base and J by 12 bases. Germline-derived CDR1 and CDR2 are MGHRA and YSYEKL.

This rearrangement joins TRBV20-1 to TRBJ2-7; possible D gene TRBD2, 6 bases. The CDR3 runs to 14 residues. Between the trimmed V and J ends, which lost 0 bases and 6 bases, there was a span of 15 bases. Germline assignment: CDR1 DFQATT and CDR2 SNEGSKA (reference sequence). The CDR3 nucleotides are TGCAGTGCTAGAGATCTCACTGGAGGGACCGAGCAGTACTTC. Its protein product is CSARDLTGGTEQYF.

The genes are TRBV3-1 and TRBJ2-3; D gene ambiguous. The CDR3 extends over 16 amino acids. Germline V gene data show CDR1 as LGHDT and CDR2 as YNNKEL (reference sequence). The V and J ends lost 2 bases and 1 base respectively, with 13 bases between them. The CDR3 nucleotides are TGTGCCAGCAGCCAACGCACGGTCACGGGCACAGATACGCAGTATTTT. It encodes CASSQRTVTGTDTQYF.

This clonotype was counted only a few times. The CDR3 region has the DNA TGTGCCAGCAGTGACAGGGGGCTTAGGGAGACCCAGTACTTC. Residues: CASSDRGLRETQYF. The V gene is TRBV6-1, the J gene TRBJ2-5; TRBD1 matches at 8 bases. There are 14 residues in the CDR3. The junction had 5 bases not matched to a gene; V was cut back by 3 bases and J by 5 bases. The V gene's germline CDR1 is MNHNS and CDR2 SASEGT.

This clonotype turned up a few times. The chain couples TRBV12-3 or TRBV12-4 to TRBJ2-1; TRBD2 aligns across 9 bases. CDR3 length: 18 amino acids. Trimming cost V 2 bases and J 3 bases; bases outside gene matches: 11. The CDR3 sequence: CASSLRSGSVLSYNEQFF. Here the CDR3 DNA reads TGTGCCAGCAGTTTACGTAGCGGGAGCGTACTAAGCTACAATGAGCAGTTCTTC.